Listed here are 30 T cell receptor beta chains from one sample, sequenced in a study of blood T cell repertoires in COVID-19. Clones were read by immunoSEQ multiplex PCR, and TCRdb kept only the in-frame ones, dropping some. The table includes some 58,000 clones, roughly 84% detected once. Sequencing input: peripheral blood. These receptors all come from a man in his fifties with active COVID-19.

V is TRBV5-1 and J is TRBJ1-4, with TRBD1 matching 7 bases. Germline CDR1 reads SGHRS; CDR2 reads YFSETQ. V gave up 3 bases and J gave up 7 bases; unmatched junction bases: 12. There are 16 residues in the CDR3. The CDR3 DNA follows: TGCGCCAGCAGCTCCCTCGCTGGGACAGTAGCTGAAAAACTGTTTTTT. It encodes CASSSLAGTVAEKLFF.

The rearrangement uses TRBV12-5 and TRBJ2-1; 11 nucleotides agree with TRBD2. The germline CDR1 and CDR2 sequences are LGHNT and FRNRAP. The V segment lost 8 bases and the J segment 2 bases; nucleotides outside the gene matches: 5. This CDR3 spans 15 amino acids. The CDR3: CASSSSGRTYNEQFF. In DNA, the CDR3 is TGTGCTAGTTCCTCTAGCGGGAGGACCTACAATGAGCAGTTCTTC. The full variable domain, rest sourced from reference TRBV12-5 and TRBJ2-1, is DARVTQTPRHKVTEMGQEVTMRCQPILGHNTVFWYRQTMMQGLELLAYFRNRAPLDDSGMPKDRFSAEMPDATLATLKIQPSEPRDSAVYFCASSSSGRTYNEQFFGPGTRLTVL.

The rearrangement uses TRBV28 and TRBJ2-5; 8 bases are a match to TRBD1. The germline V gene has CDR1 MDHEN and CDR2 SYDVKM. The length of the CDR3 is 15 residues. The ends lost 6 bases at V and 5 bases at J; junction bases unmatched: 11. The CDR3 protein is CASSVGAGQEETQYF. The DNA for the CDR3 is TGTGCCAGCAGCGTAGGGGCGGGACAGGAGGAGACCCAGTACTTC.

The rearrangement links TRBV10-3 to TRBJ1-2; the D gene is possibly TRBD1 (5 bases). The CDR3 extends over 14 amino acids. CDR1 and CDR2 (germline): ENHRY, SYGVKD. In DNA, the CDR3 is TGTGCTGTAATGGGGGGGAAGAGCAACTATGGCTACACCTTC. Translated, it gives CAVMGGKSNYGYTF.

V usage is TRBV2 and J usage is TRBJ1-2; 8 bases match TRBD1. CDR3 size: 14 residues. Germline lookup yields CDR1 SNHLY and CDR2 FYNNEI. V lost 6 bases and J lost 8; bases outside the gene matches: 11. The CDR3 nucleotides are TGTGCCAGCAGCGGGCAGGGGGCCGGTTCGGGCTACACCTTC. As protein: CASSGQGAGSGYTF.

The chain has TRBV28 and TRBJ2-7; the D gene is possibly TRBD2 (6 bases). Germline V gene lookup returns CDR1 MDHEN and CDR2 SYDVKM. The CDR3 loop spans 16 amino acids. With 3 bases removed from V and 1 base from J, the gap between germline ends came to 16 bases. CDR3 nucleotides: TGTGCCAGCAGTTTCCCTCCGGGACTTCCGTCCTACGAGCAGTACTTC. Amino acids: CASSFPPGLPSYEQYF.

The V and J genes are TRBV7-2 and TRBJ2-3; 10 nucleotides line up with TRBD2. Germline CDR1 reads SGHTA; CDR2 reads FQGNSA. V was clipped by 5 bases and J by 5 bases; unmatched bases: 10. This CDR3 is built from 16 residues. DNA of the CDR3: TGTGCCAGCAGCCCAACAAGCGGGGGGGCGATAGATACGCAGTATTTT. It codes for CASSPTSGGAIDTQYF.

The chain combines TRBV11-1 with TRBJ2-2; 7 bases are shared with TRBD1. Trimming took 1 base from V and 2 from J; bases not matched to a gene: 4. The length of the CDR3 is 16 residues. Germline V CDR1 and CDR2: SGHAT, FQDESV (reference sequence). CDR3 loop: CASSLEQGRNTGELFF. The CDR3 nucleotides read TGTGCCAGCAGCTTAGAACAGGGGCGTAACACCGGGGAGCTGTTTTTT. The whole variable domain, filled in from reference TRBV11-1 and TRBJ2-2, reads EAEVAQSPRYKITEKSQAVAFWCDPISGHATLYWYRQILGQGPELLVQFQDESVVDDSQLPKDRFSAERLKGVDSTLKIQPAELGDSAMYLCASSLEQGRNTGELFFGEGSRLTVL.

V gene TRBV4-3 combines with J gene TRBJ1-2; 7 bases agree with TRBD1. V dropped 1 base and J dropped 8; count of bases not matched to a gene: 7. The CDR3 spans 14 residues. Germline V gene data show CDR1 as LGHNA and CDR2 as YSLEER. As DNA, the CDR3 is TGCGCCAGCAGCCAAGTAGGGGGCGCCGGAGGCTACACCTTC. Amino acids: CASSQVGGAGGYTF.

The genes are TRBV4-3 and TRBJ2-2; TRBD2 aligns across 8 bases. Germline values: CDR1 LGHNA, CDR2 YSLEER. V trimming: 3 bases; J trimming: 2 bases; junction bases outside the gene matches: 5. The length of the CDR3 is 16 residues. CDR3 in amino acids: CASSQGGGLNTGELFF. The DNA for the CDR3 is TGCGCCAGCAGCCAGGGCGGGGGGCTCAACACCGGGGAGCTGTTTTTT.

The chain employs TRBV7-9 and TRBJ2-3, with 9 bases aligning to TRBD1. The CDR3 is 14 amino acids. CDR1 and CDR2 (germline): SEHNR, FQNEAQ (reference sequence). The trim removed 5 bases at V and 8 bases at J, leaving 8 bases unmatched. The CDR3 sequence is CASSRTGVEGTQYF. CDR3 nucleotides: TGTGCCAGCAGCCGGACAGGGGTCGAGGGTACGCAGTATTTT.

J is TRBJ1-2 and V is TRBV9; D gene unclear. V was shortened by 0 bases and J by 2 bases, with 5 bases between the two germline ends. The CDR3 contains 13 residues. Germline-derived CDR1 and CDR2 are SGDLS and YYNGEE. CDR3 in amino acids: CASSVGQNYGYTF. CDR3 in DNA: TGTGCCAGCAGCGTAGGCCAGAACTATGGCTACACCTTC.

By sample share, this clone is medium-sized. J is TRBJ2-7 and V is TRBV27; 9 bases match TRBD1. After removal of 7 bases from V and 4 bases from J, the junction contained 8 bases not matched to a gene. The germline CDR1 and CDR2 sequences are MNHEY and SMNVEV (reference sequence). The CDR3 has 14 amino acids. DNA of the CDR3: TGTGCCAGCATCCCGGGACAGGGAGTATACGAGCAGTACTTC. It specifies CASIPGQGVYEQYF.

The chain is built from TRBV19 and TRBJ1-6; 10 bases fit TRBD1. Germline-derived CDR1 and CDR2 are LNHDA and SQIVND (reference sequence). Trimming cost V 5 bases and J 10 bases; bases outside gene matches: 5. This CDR3 region has 14 residues. CDR3 sequence reads: CASSEGQGRSPLHF. CDR3 DNA sequence: TGTGCCAGTAGTGAGGGACAGGGGCGCTCACCCCTCCACTTT.

The V gene is TRBV7-8, the J gene TRBJ1-2; D ambiguous. The ends were cut back, 2 bases at V and 0 bases at J, with 25 bases in the middle. Germline values: CDR1 SGHVS, CDR2 FQNEAQ. The CDR3 spans 20 residues. The CDR3 here is CASSLITREKIVTTNYGYTF. The DNA for the CDR3 is TGTGCCAGCAGCTTAATAACCCGGGAGAAGATTGTTACCACTAACTATGGCTACACCTTC.

V usage is TRBV11-2 and J usage is TRBJ2-7; 10 nucleotides align to TRBD2. Looked up from germline, CDR1 is SGHAT and CDR2 is FQNNGV. With V trimmed by 1 base and J by 5 bases, 5 bases remained unmatched. The CDR3 is 15 residues long. The CDR3 is CASSLVASGSHEQYF. In DNA form, the CDR3 reads TGTGCCAGCAGCTTAGTGGCTAGCGGGAGCCACGAGCAGTACTTC.

This clone has a single count. This chain links TRBV19 with TRBJ2-1; the D gene is possibly TRBD1 (7 bases). Looked up from germline, CDR1 is LNHDA and CDR2 is SQIVND (reference sequence). This CDR3 has 15 amino acids. V was clipped by 6 bases and J by 1 base, with 13 bases between them. The chain's CDR3 is CASSLGGQSYNEQFF. The DNA for the CDR3 is TGTGCCAGTAGCCTGGGGGGACAGTCCTACAATGAGCAGTTCTTC.

Comment on this clone: A junction end diverges from the germline sequence, so it may reflect a read error. The rearrangement links TRBV7-7 to TRBJ2-5; D uncertain. The CDR3 extends over 13 amino acids. CDR1 and CDR2 from the germline V gene are SSHAT and FNYEAQ (reference sequence). The CDR3 region is CASTASDQETQYF. The CDR3 DNA sequence: TGTGCTAGCACCGCGTCGGACCAAGAGACCCAGTACTTC.

The chain joins TRBV6-4 to TRBJ2-5; 7 bases line up with TRBD1. The CDR3 contains 14 residues. Trimming took 2 bases from V and 5 from J; bases not matched to a gene: 5. Germline-derived CDR1 and CDR2 are MRHNA and SNTAGT. This CDR3 is CASSDTDRSETQYF. The CDR3, as DNA: TGTGCCAGCAGTGACACGGACAGGTCGGAGACCCAGTACTTC.

The V gene is TRBV30, the J gene TRBJ1-1, with 11 bases aligning to TRBD1. The trim removed 2 bases at V and 5 bases at J, leaving 10 bases unmatched. CDR1 is GTSNPN, CDR2 SVGIG, per germline (reference sequence). The CDR3 is 16 residues long. The DNA of the CDR3 is TGTGCCTGGAGTCCGCCGGGACAGGGGGGTCGGACTGAAGCTTTCTTT. Protein: CAWSPPGQGGRTEAFF.

The sample holds a few counts of this clone. The chain is built from TRBV5-5 and TRBJ1-1; 9 bases are shared with TRBD1. CDR3 length: 15 amino acids. Trimming cost V 3 bases and J 1 base; bases outside gene matches: 4. Germline loops: CDR1 SGHKS, CDR2 YYEKEE (reference sequence). CDR3 sequence (DNA): TGTGCCAGCAGCTCGCGGACAGGGGCGAACACTGAAGCTTTCTTT. This codes for CASSSRTGANTEAFF.

The rearrangement links TRBV9 to TRBJ1-1; 8 nucleotides line up with TRBD1. From germline, CDR1 is SGDLS and CDR2 YYNGEE. V lost 3 bases and J lost 6; bases outside the gene matches: 7. The CDR3 sequence is 14 residues long. CDR3 nucleotides: TGTGCCAGCAGCGCCCTGACAGGGGAAGCTGAAGCTTTCTTT. As protein: CASSALTGEAEAFF.

V is TRBV24-1 and J is TRBJ1-3, with D possibly TRBD1 on 6 matching bases. CDR3 length: 15 residues. The germline V gene encodes CDR1 KGHDR and CDR2 SFDVKD. Trimming took off 2 bases at V and 0 bases at J, with 7 bases between the two ends. The CDR3 DNA reads TGTGCCACCAGTGATTCGGACAGCTCTGGAAACACCATATATTTT. Its protein is CATSDSDSSGNTIYF.

As concerns this clone: This sample also contains other DNA sequences that code for the same CDR3. The chain couples TRBV28 to TRBJ1-2, with D unclear. This CDR3 comprises 12 residues. V lost 2 bases and J 5 bases, leaving 6 bases between the germline ends. Germline lookup yields CDR1 MDHEN and CDR2 SYDVKM. CDR3 bases: TGTGCCAGCAGTTTAAGCGATTATGGCTACACCTTC. It is translated as CASSLSDYGYTF.

V gene TRBV4-3 combines with J gene TRBJ1-1; 8 positions agree with TRBD1. Germline CDR1 and CDR2: LGHNA and YSLEER. This CDR3 is built from 15 residues. The V segment lost 3 bases and the J segment 6 bases; nucleotides outside the gene matches: 9. CDR3 DNA: TGCGCCAGCAGCCAGCATGGGACAGGAGTTCCTGAAGCTTTCTTT. Translating gives CASSQHGTGVPEAFF.

The chain has TRBV6-5 and TRBJ1-5; D gene ambiguous. Per the germline V gene, CDR1 is MNHEY and CDR2 is SVGAGI. The CDR3 totals 13 residues. V dropped 10 bases and J dropped 3 bases, with 13 bases sitting between them. The chain's CDR3 is CATGSPVNQPQHF. The DNA of the CDR3 is TGTGCCACCGGGAGTCCCGTCAATCAGCCCCAGCATTTT.

The chain joins TRBV18 to TRBJ1-1, with 8 bases identical to TRBD1. Trimming removed 3 bases from V and 0 bases from J; junction bases left unmatched: 3. This CDR3 is 15 amino acids long. The germline V gene has CDR1 KGHSH and CDR2 LQKENI. CDR3 in DNA: TGTGCCAGCTCACCCCAGGGGGCGGTGAACACTGAAGCTTTCTTT. This translates into CASSPQGAVNTEAFF.

This CDR3 reads CASSPLRGTDTQYF. CDR3 nucleotide sequence: TGTGCCAGCTCACCACTCAGGGGCACAGATACGCAGTATTTT. This sequence joins TRBV18 and TRBJ2-3; possibly TRBD1 for D (5 bases). The CDR3 spans 14 residues. Germline V gene sequence: CDR1 KGHSH, CDR2 LQKENI. The ends were cut back, 1 base at V and 1 base at J, with 6 bases in the middle.

V usage is TRBV4-3 and J usage is TRBJ1-2, with 7 bases lining up with TRBD1. Trimming at V came to 2 bases and at J to 0 bases, leaving 3 bases not matched to a gene. The CDR3 sequence is 15 residues long. Germline CDR1 and CDR2: LGHNA and YSLEER. The CDR3 here is CASSQQGTANYGYTF. CDR3 DNA: TGCGCCAGCAGCCAACAAGGGACAGCTAACTATGGCTACACCTTC.

This clone has only one observation. This chain connects TRBV3-1 (or the pseudogene TRBV3-2) to TRBJ2-7, with D possibly being TRBD2 (5 bases). This CDR3 has 15 amino acids. The V and J ends lost 5 bases and 0 bases respectively, with 14 bases between them. Germline-derived CDR1 and CDR2 are LGHDT and YNNKEL (reference sequence). For the CDR3, the DNA is TGTGCCAGCAGCTACGTCGGGATGATCTCCTACGAGCAGTACTTC. It codes for CASSYVGMISYEQYF.